This is a list of T cell receptor beta chains from one sample in a study of blood T cell repertoires in COVID-19. Here immunoSEQ multiplex PCR was the method, and the copy in TCRdb shows in-frame clones only, minus some. The sample yields approximately 76,000 clones, roughly four fifths seen once. Source material: peripheral blood. The receptors come from a woman in her fifties or sixties with acute or convalescent COVID-19. Both conserved end residues are part of each CDR3. Each record gives: clone size, J gene, D gene, V gene, CDR3 DNA, CDR3 protein. The D gene is left open where the match is weak. Size is stated for part of the rows, as once, few or many counts, or as a class when the clone is expanded.

>.|TRBJ1-2|TRBD1|TRBV11-2
TGTGCCAGCAGCTTAGAATGGGGGGACAGCTATGGCTACACCTTC
CASSLEWGDSYGYTF
>.|TRBJ1-1|.|TRBV5-6
TGTGCCAGCAGCTTAGGACAGACTGAAGCTTTCTTT
CASSLGQTEAFF
>.|TRBJ1-4|TRBD1|TRBV9
TGTGCCAGCAGCGCGGGGGACAGGGTTAATGAAAAACTGTTTTTT
CASSAGDRVNEKLFF
>.|TRBJ1-1|TRBD1|TRBV10-3
TGTGCCATCAGGGGACAGGGAGCTGAAGCTTTCTTT
CAIRGQGAEAFF
>.|TRBJ1-2|.|TRBV5-6
TGTGCCAGCAGCTTTGGTTACGACAGCTATGGCTACACCTTC
CASSFGYDSYGYTF
>.|TRBJ2-7|.|TRBV5-4
TGTGCCAGCAGCTTAGACTCCACGACCTCTTACGAGCAGTACTTC
CASSLDSTTSYEQYF
>few|TRBJ1-4|.|TRBV19
TGTGCCAGTTCCCAATCCTTTGGGAGGGAAAAACTGTTTTTT
CASSQSFGREKLFF
>once|TRBJ1-2|.|TRBV18
TGTGCCAGCTCACTTACCAGGGAAACAGACTATGGCTACACCTTC
CASSLTRETDYGYTF
>.|TRBJ1-3|.|TRBV4-2
TGTGCCAGCAGCTCCCAAAATCGAGTCTCTGGAAACACCATATATTTT
CASSSQNRVSGNTIYF
>.|TRBJ1-1|.|TRBV6-6
TGTGCCAGCAGTCCCCGACAGACGACGAACACTGAAGCTTTCTTT
CASSPRQTTNTEAFF
>few|TRBJ2-7|TRBD1|TRBV27
TGTGCCAGCAGGAACAGGGGTTTCCACGAGCAGTACTTC
CASRNRGFHEQYF
>once|TRBJ1-3|TRBD1|TRBV6-5
TGTGCCAGCAGTTACTCGACAGGGTTCGGAAACACCATATATTTT
CASSYSTGFGNTIYF
>once|TRBJ1-2|TRBD1|TRBV30
TGTGCCTGGGGGACAGGGGAAAACTATGGCTACACCTTC
CAWGTGENYGYTF